The following is a T cell receptor (beta chain) sequence with its context. Its antigen is currently unknown. These data belong to a study of blood T cells in healthy people across ages. CDR3 length equals 16 residues. Germline V gene data show CDR1 as SNHLY and CDR2 as FYNNEI. Trimming removed 3 bases from V and 7 bases from J, with 21 bases in between. Overall study findings and caveats: Higher naive T cell percentage went strongly together with higher TCR beta diversity.

Sample-barcoded 5' priming and a J-beta primer mix drove a second PCR of roughly 6 to 12 cycles. Researchers report that a template-switch adaptor with 12 random nucleotides tagged each cDNA molecule. TCRdb independently ran MiXCR on the 5' RACE reads; one entry per CDR3 protein. The sample contains roughly 1.4 million distinct CDR3 sequences, 59% of which appear only once. Per sample, a minimum of 6.5 million PBMCs were isolated. Material for sequencing was blood. The rearrangement links TRBV2 to TRBJ2-5, with D possibly being TRBD1 (5 bases). This TCR was sampled from a man aged 18 to 30 in good health. CDR3 nucleotides: TGTGCCAGCAGTGATGTAGGGGCAGGAGCTTTAGGGACCCAGTACTTC. Its translation is CASSDVGAGALGTQYF.